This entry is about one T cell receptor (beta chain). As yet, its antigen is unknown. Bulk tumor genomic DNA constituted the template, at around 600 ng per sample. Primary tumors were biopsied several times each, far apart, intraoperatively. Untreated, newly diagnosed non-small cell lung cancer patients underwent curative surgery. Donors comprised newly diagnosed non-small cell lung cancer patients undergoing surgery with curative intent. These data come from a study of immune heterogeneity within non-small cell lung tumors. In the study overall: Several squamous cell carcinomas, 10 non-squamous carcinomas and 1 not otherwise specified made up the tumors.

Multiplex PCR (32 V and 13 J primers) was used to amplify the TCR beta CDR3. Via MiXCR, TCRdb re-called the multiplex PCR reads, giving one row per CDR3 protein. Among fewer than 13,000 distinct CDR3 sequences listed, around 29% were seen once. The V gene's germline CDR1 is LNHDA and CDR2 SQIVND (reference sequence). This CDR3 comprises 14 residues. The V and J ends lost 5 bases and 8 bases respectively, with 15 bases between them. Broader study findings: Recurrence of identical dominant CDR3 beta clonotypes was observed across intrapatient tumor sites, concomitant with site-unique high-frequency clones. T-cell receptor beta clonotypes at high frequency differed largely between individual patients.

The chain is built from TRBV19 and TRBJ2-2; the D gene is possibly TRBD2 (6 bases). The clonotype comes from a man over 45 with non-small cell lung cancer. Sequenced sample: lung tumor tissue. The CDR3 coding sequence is TGTGCCAGTAGTCGTCTAGCGTACGGTGGGGAGCTGTTTTTT. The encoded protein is CASSRLAYGGELFF.